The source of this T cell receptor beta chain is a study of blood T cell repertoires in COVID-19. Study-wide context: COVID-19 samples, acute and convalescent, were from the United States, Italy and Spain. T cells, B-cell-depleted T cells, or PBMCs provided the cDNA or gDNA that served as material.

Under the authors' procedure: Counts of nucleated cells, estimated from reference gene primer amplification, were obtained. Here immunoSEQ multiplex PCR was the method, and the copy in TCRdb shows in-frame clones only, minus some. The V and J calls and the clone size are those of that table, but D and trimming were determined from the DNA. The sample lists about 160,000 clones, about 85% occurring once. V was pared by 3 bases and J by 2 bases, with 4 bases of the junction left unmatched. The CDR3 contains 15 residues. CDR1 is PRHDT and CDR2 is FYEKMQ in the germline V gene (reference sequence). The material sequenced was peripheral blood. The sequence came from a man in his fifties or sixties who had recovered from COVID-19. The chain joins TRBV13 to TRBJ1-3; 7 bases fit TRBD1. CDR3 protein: CASSLDTGAGNTIYF. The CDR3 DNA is TGTGCCAGCAGCTTGGACACAGGGGCTGGAAACACCATATATTTT.